A single T cell receptor beta chain is shown here with its context. The sample originates from a study of T cell changes during pregnancy in multiple sclerosis. This CDR3 spans 10 amino acids. V shed 4 bases and J shed 6 bases, with 3 bases lying between them. Germline V gene data show CDR1 as SEHNR and CDR2 as FQNEAQ (reference sequence). Produced via immunoSEQ multiplex PCR; TCRdb's table is partial and in-frame only. The table records 75,000 to 95,000 clones, around 93% of them present only once. The chain couples TRBV7-9 to TRBJ1-1; D uncertain. Here the sequenced sample was peripheral blood, taken before pregnancy. The clonotype was recovered from a female donor with multiple sclerosis, enrolled in a pregnancy study. DNA of the CDR3: TGTGCCAGCAGCTCCTCTGAAGCTTTCTTT. It yields the protein CASSSSEAFF.